Each of the 20 T cell receptor beta chains below was sequenced from the same sample in a study of vaccination and CD4 T cells after COVID-19. Researchers used the Oncomine TCR Beta short-read assay to sequence DNA from cultured CD4+ T cells. MiXCR was run by TCRdb on the PCR reads, yielding one entry per CDR3 protein. Of approximately 22,000 distinct CDR3 sequences listed, about a third are singletons. These receptors have no identified antigens. Specified time point: late sampling 161 to 241 days after vaccination in a few convalescent patients. Treatment reported: approximately 9-day PBMC culture with coronavirus spike peptide pools or control peptides (ViraFEST assay). This material consisted of CD4+ T cells from blood, cultured in vitro, taken about 7 months after SARS-CoV-2 vaccination. The receptors stem from a human donor who had recovered from COVID-19.

This clonotype was recorded a few times. This chain links TRBV7-9 with TRBJ2-5, with 7 bases matching TRBD1. The germline V gene has CDR1 SEHNR and CDR2 FQNEAQ (reference sequence). The CDR3 consists of 15 residues. J gave up 2 bases and V 4 bases, and 7 bases lay outside the gene matches. The CDR3 loop is CASSSDRVVQETQYF. CDR3 nucleotides: TGTGCCAGCAGCTCTGACAGGGTGGTTCAAGAGACCCAGTACTTC.

This clonotype was found a few times. The chain combines TRBV15 with TRBJ2-5; TRBD2 might be the D (6 bases). The CDR3 runs to 14 residues. Germline assignment: CDR1 LNHNV and CDR2 YYDKDF (reference sequence). Trimming shortened V by 3 bases and J by 1 base, and 9 bases separated the two germline ends. CDR3 bases: TGTGCCACCAGCAGGTCTAGCGCCCAAGAGACCCAGTACTTC. It is translated as CATSRSSAQETQYF.

V and J are TRBV12-3 or TRBV12-4 and TRBJ2-5; D is unclear. Trimming left V 3 bases short and J 5 bases short, with 4 bases between. CDR3 length equals 11 residues. The CDR3 coding sequence is TGTGCCAGCAGTTTTAAGGAGACCCAGTACTTC. Its translation is CASSFKETQYF.

The chain couples TRBV10-1 to TRBJ2-3, with D possibly being TRBD1 (5 bases). The CDR3 is made up of 19 amino acids. V lost 4 bases and J lost 0, with 23 bases in between. Germline V gives CDR1 WNHNN, CDR2 SYGVQD (reference sequence). Here the CDR3 reads CASSVIGHQLVVSTDTQYF. CDR3 nucleotides: TGCGCCAGCAGTGTTATAGGACACCAACTGGTGGTTAGCACAGATACGCAGTATTTT.

The V gene is TRBV10-3, the J gene TRBJ1-2; D is perhaps TRBD1 (6 bases). V was trimmed by 3 bases and J by 5 bases, leaving 19 bases between them. This CDR3 is built from 16 residues. Germline V CDR1 and CDR2: ENHRY, SYGVKD. CDR3 nucleotides: TGTGCCATCAGTGAACCACAGGGTGCCGTGTGGTATGGCTACACCTTC. Encoded protein: CAISEPQGAVWYGYTF.

The chain recombines TRBV20-1 with TRBJ1-2, with 7 bases that match TRBD1. Germline values: CDR1 DFQATT, CDR2 SNEGSKA (reference sequence). V was clipped by 5 bases and J by 1 base; unmatched bases: 4. The CDR3 covers 13 residues. CDR3 in DNA: TGCAGTGCTTTAAACAGGGGTAACTATGGCTACACCTTC. This sequence encodes CSALNRGNYGYTF.

The chain is built from TRBV7-9 and TRBJ2-7, with a possible D match to TRBD2 (6 bases). Germline CDR1 is SEHNR and CDR2 is FQNEAQ (reference sequence). The CDR3 is 15 amino acids. V was trimmed by 1 base and J by 2 bases, leaving 12 bases between them. The CDR3 is CASSLVGRGTYEQYF. The CDR3 DNA sequence: TGTGCCAGCAGCTTAGTCGGGAGAGGGACCTACGAGCAGTACTTC.

This clonotype has just a few counts. V gene TRBV7-8 combines with J gene TRBJ2-7; D possibly corresponds to TRBD1 (6 bases). Germline loops: CDR1 SGHVS, CDR2 FQNEAQ. The CDR3 has 15 residues. V lost 0 bases to trimming and J lost 1 base, with 10 bases between them. This CDR3 reads CASSLAAGVSYEQYF. In DNA, the CDR3 is TGTGCCAGCAGCTTAGCAGCAGGGGTATCCTACGAGCAGTACTTC. Full variable domain (missing parts from reference TRBV7-8 and TRBJ2-7): GAGVSQSPRYKVAKRGQDVALRCDPISGHVSLFWYQQALGQGPEFLTYFQNEAQLDKSGLPSDRFFAERPEGSVSTLKIQRTQQEDSAVYLCASSLAAGVSYEQYFGPGTRLTVT.

This clonotype occurred a few times. This chain's CDR3 is CSALGRGQGDGYTF. The DNA for the CDR3 is TGCAGTGCCCTGGGGAGGGGACAGGGGGATGGCTACACCTTC. The rearrangement uses TRBV20-1 and TRBJ1-2; 11 bases are a match to TRBD1. Trimming removed 6 bases from V and 6 bases from J; junction bases left unmatched: 9. The CDR3 loop spans 14 amino acids. The germline CDR1 and CDR2 sequences are DFQATT and SNEGSKA (reference sequence).

V and J are TRBV18 and TRBJ1-5, with D uncertain. This CDR3 is 13 amino acids long. Trimming removed 2 bases at V and 7 bases at J, with 9 bases between. CDR1 KGHSH and CDR2 LQKENI come from the germline V gene. The CDR3 DNA reads as TGTGCCAGCTCACCAGCGGGGTGGCAGCCCCAGCATTTT. It codes for CASSPAGWQPQHF.

This clonotype occurred a few times. The CDR3 protein is CASSFMANTEAFF. DNA of the CDR3: TGTGCCAGCAGCTTTATGGCGAACACTGAAGCTTTCTTT. This chain links TRBV7-2 with TRBJ1-1; no firm D call. Germline CDR1 is SGHTA and CDR2 is FQGNSA. V dropped 3 bases and J dropped 1 base, with 6 bases sitting between them. The CDR3 is made up of 13 amino acids.

V gene TRBV10-3 combines with J gene TRBJ2-1; D possibly uses TRBD1 or TRBD2 (5 bases each). This CDR3 is built from 15 residues. Germline values: CDR1 ENHRY, CDR2 SYGVKD. With 2 bases removed from V and 2 bases from J, the gap between germline ends came to 10 bases. The CDR3 coding sequence is TGTGCCATCAGTGAGAGTGGGGACCCCTACAATGAGCAGTTCTTC. Amino acid sequence: CAISESGDPYNEQFF.

The chain recombines TRBV5-1 with TRBJ2-2, with 12 bases aligning to TRBD2. The CDR3 consists of 18 residues. The germline gives CDR1 SGHRS, CDR2 YFSETQ. The V segment lost 0 bases and the J segment 3 bases; nucleotides outside the gene matches: 6. The CDR3 reads CASSLVSLAGGHTGELFF. CDR3 in DNA: TGCGCCAGCAGCTTGGTTAGCCTAGCGGGAGGGCACACCGGGGAGCTGTTTTTT. The full variable domain, in which reference TRBV5-1 and TRBJ2-2 provide the parts outside the CDR3, is KAGVTQTPRYLIKTRGQQVTLSCSPISGHRSVSWYQQTPGQGLQFLFEYFSETQRNKGNFPGRFSGRQFSNSRSEMNVSTLELGDSALYLCASSLVSLAGGHTGELFFGEGSRLTVL.

The CDR3 sequence: CASSEGVAGTRLGGYTF. In nucleotides, the CDR3 is TGTGCCAGCAGTGAAGGGGTAGCCGGGACACGCCTCGGGGGCTACACCTTC. J is TRBJ1-2 and V is TRBV6-1, with D maybe TRBD1 (6 bases). Germline V gene sequence: CDR1 MNHNS, CDR2 SASEGT. The V end lost 1 base, the J end lost 8 bases, and 23 bases lay between the germline ends. This CDR3 comprises 17 residues.

V usage is TRBV6-5 and J usage is TRBJ2-1; the match to TRBD2 covers 7 bases. The CDR3 spans 15 residues. V lost 3 bases, J lost 5 bases, and 7 bases stayed unmatched. In germline, CDR1 is MNHEY, CDR2 SVGAGI. The CDR3 nucleotides read TGTGCCAGCAGTTATGGTGGCGGGAGCCACAATGAGCAGTTCTTC. This codes for CASSYGGGSHNEQFF.

This clonotype was recorded a few times. This chain connects TRBV7-2 to TRBJ2-5, with D maybe TRBD1 (6 bases). The CDR3 loop spans 13 amino acids. V was trimmed by 5 bases and J by 7 bases, leaving 14 bases between them. Germline V gives CDR1 SGHTA, CDR2 FQGNSA. The CDR3 reads CASSLDRFGTQYF. The CDR3 DNA sequence: TGTGCCAGCAGCCTGGACAGATTCGGGACCCAGTACTTC.

This clonotype has only a few counts. The chain recombines TRBV7-8 with TRBJ2-2; D is ambiguous. Trimming removed 11 bases from V and 0 bases from J, with 13 bases in between. The CDR3 loop spans 14 amino acids. Germline V gene lookup returns CDR1 SGHVS and CDR2 FQNEAQ. CDR3 residues: CASSRLANTGELFF. The CDR3 DNA reads as TGTGCCTCCTCCCGCCTCGCGAACACCGGGGAGCTGTTTTTT.

The chain carries TRBV6-5 and TRBJ2-4; D is possibly TRBD2 (6 bases). The CDR3 spans 13 residues. Deletions cut 0 bases from V and 13 bases from J, with 13 bases between. Germline V gene lookup returns CDR1 MNHEY and CDR2 SVGAGI. The CDR3 nucleotides read TGTGCCAGCAGTTACTCGACTAGGATCTGGCAGTACTTC. Residues: CASSYSTRIWQYF.

J is TRBJ2-1 and V is TRBV6-1; weak D call: TRBD2 (6 bases). The germline V gene has CDR1 MNHNS and CDR2 SASEGT. Trimming removed 7 bases from V and 6 bases from J, with 16 bases in between. The length of the CDR3 is 14 residues. The CDR3, as DNA: TGTGCCAGCACCGGGAGTCGAGGCCCCAATGAGCAGTTCTTC. Translating gives CASTGSRGPNEQFF.

This clonotype occurred once. The V call is TRBV15, the J call TRBJ2-7, with D tentatively TRBD2 (5 bases). Germline-derived CDR1 and CDR2 are LNHNV and YYDKDF (reference sequence). V shed 1 base and J shed 0 bases, with 10 bases lying between them. CDR3 length: 15 amino acids. CDR3 nucleotide sequence: TGTGCCACCAGCAGAGGGTCAGACTACTCCTACGAGCAGTACTTC. Its protein product is CATSRGSDYSYEQYF.